The present entry profiles one T cell receptor beta chain with its context. The antigen remains unidentified. The data derive from a study of vaccination effects on CD4 cells after COVID-19. Study details: Participants were given two doses of BNT162b2 or mRNA-1273 vaccine.

Sequencing followed a ViraFEST assay step that expanded antigen-specific CD4+ T cells with viral peptide pools. Cultured cells yielded isolated CD4+ T cells after 10 to 11 days. PCR confirmed that the person was infected with SARS-CoV-2 between March and December 2020. They grew roughly 2 million PBMC in each well, adding 10 IU/ml IL-2 and around 9.6 ug/ml peptides. Half-medium exchanges with IL-2 medium took place on days 3 and 7. Method: immunoSEQ multiplex PCR; TCRdb's copy keeps in-frame clones and lacks some. The sample yields about 24,000 clones, approximately 76% seen once. The ends lost 3 bases at V and 0 bases at J; junction bases unmatched: 10. The CDR3 totals 18 residues. CDR1 and CDR2 from the germline V gene are DFQATT and SNEGSKA (reference sequence).

The material sequenced was CD4+ T cells from PBMCs cultured with SARS-CoV-2 spike peptides, taken before COVID-19 vaccination. J is TRBJ2-1 and V is TRBV20-1, with 11 positions matching TRBD2. This receptor was identified in a human donor who had a prior SARS-CoV-2 infection. CDR3 DNA: TGCAGTGCTAGTCTGCTAGCGGGAGGTTTAAGCTCCTACAATGAGCAGTTCTTC. As protein: CSASLLAGGLSSYNEQFF.